This T cell receptor (beta chain) was captured in a study of T cell responses to AZD1222 COVID-19 vaccine. Points from the study as a whole: Unmutated regions of variants are reportedly targeted by nearly half of spike-specific TCRs. Rises in breadth and depth of Spike-specific TCRs came after two AZD1222 doses.

V shed 3 bases and J 4 bases; nucleotides not matched to a gene: 6. The CDR3 sequence is 16 residues long. Germline CDR1 reads LGHDT; CDR2 reads YNNKEL (reference sequence). Some clones are missing from TCRdb's copy, which holds only in-frame ones; the method was immunoSEQ multiplex PCR. The data show about 140,000 clones, around 88% seen once. In this sample, this clone turned up a few times. Its antigen remains unidentified. The sample contains more than one DNA sequence encoding this CDR3. V and J are TRBV3-1 (or the pseudogene TRBV3-2) and TRBJ2-1; 10 nucleotides match TRBD2. This TCR was recovered from an adult in good health. This sample comprised peripheral blood, obtained on day 0 of AZD1222 vaccination. The CDR3: CASSQRTSGLYNEQFF. The CDR3 DNA reads as TGTGCCAGCAGCCAGAGGACTAGCGGATTATACAATGAGCAGTTCTTC.